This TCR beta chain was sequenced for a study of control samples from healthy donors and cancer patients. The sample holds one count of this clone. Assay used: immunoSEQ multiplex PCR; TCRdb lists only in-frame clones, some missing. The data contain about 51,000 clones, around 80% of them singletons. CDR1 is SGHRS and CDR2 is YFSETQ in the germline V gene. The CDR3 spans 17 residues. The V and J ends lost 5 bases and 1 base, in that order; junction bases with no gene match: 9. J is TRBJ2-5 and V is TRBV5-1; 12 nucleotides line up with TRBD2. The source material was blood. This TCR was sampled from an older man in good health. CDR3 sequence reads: CASRLGLAGGLQETQYF. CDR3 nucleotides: TGCGCCAGCAGGCTGGGACTAGCGGGCGGGCTCCAAGAGACCCAGTACTTC.